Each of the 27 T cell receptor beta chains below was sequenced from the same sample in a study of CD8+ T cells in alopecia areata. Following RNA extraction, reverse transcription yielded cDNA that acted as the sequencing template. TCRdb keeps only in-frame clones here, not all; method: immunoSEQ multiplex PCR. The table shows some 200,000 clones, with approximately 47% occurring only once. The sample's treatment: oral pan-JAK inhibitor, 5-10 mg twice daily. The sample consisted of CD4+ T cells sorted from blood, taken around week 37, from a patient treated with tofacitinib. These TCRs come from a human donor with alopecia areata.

The CDR3 DNA reads TGCGCCAGCAGCTTAGAAGGGTTTAGCAATCAGCCCCAGCATTTT. Amino acids: CASSLEGFSNQPQHF. This chain joins TRBV5-1 and TRBJ1-5; D gene ambiguous. The germline V and J ends were trimmed by 2 bases and 0 bases, with 9 bases remaining between them. The CDR3 totals 15 residues. Looked up from germline, CDR1 is SGHRS and CDR2 is YFSETQ.

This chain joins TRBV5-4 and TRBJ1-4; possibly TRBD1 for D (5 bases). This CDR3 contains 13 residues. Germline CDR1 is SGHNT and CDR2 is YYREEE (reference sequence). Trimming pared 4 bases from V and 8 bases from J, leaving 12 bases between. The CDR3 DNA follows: TGTGCCAGCAGCGGCAGGGAAGGGGAAAAACTGTTTTTT. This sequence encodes CASSGREGEKLFF.

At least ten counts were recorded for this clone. The CDR3 protein is CASSLAGQRGYTF. For the CDR3, the DNA is TGTGCCAGCAGCTTAGCTGGACAGCGGGGCTACACCTTC. The V call is TRBV7-9, the J call TRBJ1-2; perhaps TRBD1 as D (6 bases). V lost 0 bases and J 8 bases, leaving 10 bases between the germline ends. Germline lookup yields CDR1 SEHNR and CDR2 FQNEAQ (reference sequence). CDR3 length: 13 residues.

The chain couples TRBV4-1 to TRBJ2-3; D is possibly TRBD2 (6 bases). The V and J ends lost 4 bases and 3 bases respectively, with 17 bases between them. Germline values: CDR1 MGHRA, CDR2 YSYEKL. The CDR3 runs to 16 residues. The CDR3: CASSPRDGSRTDTQYF. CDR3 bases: TGCGCCAGCAGCCCGCGAGACGGGAGCAGGACAGATACGCAGTATTTT.

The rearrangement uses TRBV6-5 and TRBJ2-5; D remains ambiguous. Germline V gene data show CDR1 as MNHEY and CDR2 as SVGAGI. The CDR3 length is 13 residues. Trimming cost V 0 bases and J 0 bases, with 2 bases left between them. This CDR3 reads CASSYSYQETQYF. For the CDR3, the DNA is TGTGCCAGCAGTTACTCTTACCAAGAGACCCAGTACTTC.

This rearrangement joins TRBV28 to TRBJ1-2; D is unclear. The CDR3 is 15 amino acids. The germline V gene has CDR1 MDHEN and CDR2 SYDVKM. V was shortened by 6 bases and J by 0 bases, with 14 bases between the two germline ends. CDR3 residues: CASSRTSTSNYGYTF. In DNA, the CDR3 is TGTGCCAGCAGCAGAACGAGTACGTCTAACTATGGCTACACCTTC.

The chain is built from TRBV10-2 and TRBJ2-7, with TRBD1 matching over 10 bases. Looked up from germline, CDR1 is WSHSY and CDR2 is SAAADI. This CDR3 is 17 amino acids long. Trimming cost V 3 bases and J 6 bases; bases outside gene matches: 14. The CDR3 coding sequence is TGCGCCAGCAGTGATCCGGACAGGGGGATATTACTTGGCGAGCAGTACTTC. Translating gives CASSDPDRGILLGEQYF.

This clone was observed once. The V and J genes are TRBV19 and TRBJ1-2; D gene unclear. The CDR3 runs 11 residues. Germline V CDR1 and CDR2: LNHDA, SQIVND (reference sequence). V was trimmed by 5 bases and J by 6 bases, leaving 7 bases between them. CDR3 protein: CASSDMDGYTF. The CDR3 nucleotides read TGTGCCAGTAGTGATATGGATGGCTACACCTTC. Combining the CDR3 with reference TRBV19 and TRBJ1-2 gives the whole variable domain DGGITQSPKYLFRKEGQNVTLSCEQNLNHDAMYWYRQDPGQGLRLIYYSQIVNDFQKGDIAEGYSVSREKKESFPLTVTSAQKNPTAFYLCASSDMDGYTFGSGTRLTVV.

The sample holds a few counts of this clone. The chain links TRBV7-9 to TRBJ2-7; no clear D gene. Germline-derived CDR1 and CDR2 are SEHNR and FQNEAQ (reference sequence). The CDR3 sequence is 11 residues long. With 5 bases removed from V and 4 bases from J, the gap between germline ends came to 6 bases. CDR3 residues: CASSPNYEQYF. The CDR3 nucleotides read TGTGCCAGCAGCCCAAATTACGAGCAGTACTTC.

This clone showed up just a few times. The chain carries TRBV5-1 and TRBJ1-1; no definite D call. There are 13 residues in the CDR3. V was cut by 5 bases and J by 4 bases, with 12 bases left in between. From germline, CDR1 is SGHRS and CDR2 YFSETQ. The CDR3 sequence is CASSLQASTEAFF. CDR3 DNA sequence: TGCGCCAGCAGTCTGCAGGCGTCCACTGAAGCTTTCTTT.

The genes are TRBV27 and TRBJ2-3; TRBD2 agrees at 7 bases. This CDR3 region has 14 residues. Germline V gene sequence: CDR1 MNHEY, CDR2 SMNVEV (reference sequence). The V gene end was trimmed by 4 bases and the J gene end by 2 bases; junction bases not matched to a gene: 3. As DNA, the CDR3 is TGTGCCAGCAGTTCCCGGGACTACACAGATACGCAGTATTTT. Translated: CASSSRDYTDTQYF.

CDR3 sequence reads: CASGSGTASSTDTQYF. CDR3 DNA: TGTGCCAGCGGGTCCGGGACAGCCTCTAGCACAGATACGCAGTATTTT. The chain carries TRBV9 and TRBJ2-3, with 7 nucleotides matching TRBD1. This CDR3 is 16 amino acids long. CDR1 and CDR2 from the germline V gene are SGDLS and YYNGEE. V was clipped by 7 bases and J by 0 bases; unmatched bases: 11.

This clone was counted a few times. The CDR3 sequence is CSVDNPNTEAFF. In nucleotides, the CDR3 is TGCAGCGTGGACAACCCGAACACTGAAGCTTTCTTT. The chain recombines TRBV29-1 with TRBJ1-1; maybe TRBD1 (5 bases). The CDR3 runs to 12 residues. Germline lookup yields CDR1 SQVTM and CDR2 ANQGSEA. Trimming took 6 bases from V and 1 from J, leaving 9 bases between them.

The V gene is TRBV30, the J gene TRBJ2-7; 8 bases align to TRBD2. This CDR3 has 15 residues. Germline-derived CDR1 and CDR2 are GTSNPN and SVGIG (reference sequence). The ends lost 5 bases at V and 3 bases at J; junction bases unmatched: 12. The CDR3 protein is CAWAVLAEGDYEQYF. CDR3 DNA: TGTGCCTGGGCCGTACTAGCGGAGGGAGACTACGAGCAGTACTTC.

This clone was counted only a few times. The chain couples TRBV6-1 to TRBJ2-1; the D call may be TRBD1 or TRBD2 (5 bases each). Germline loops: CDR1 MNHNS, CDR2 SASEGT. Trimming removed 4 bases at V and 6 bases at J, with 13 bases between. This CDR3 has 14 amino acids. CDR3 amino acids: CASSGHRDRNEQFF. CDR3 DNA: TGTGCCAGCAGTGGACACCGGGACCGCAATGAGCAGTTCTTC.

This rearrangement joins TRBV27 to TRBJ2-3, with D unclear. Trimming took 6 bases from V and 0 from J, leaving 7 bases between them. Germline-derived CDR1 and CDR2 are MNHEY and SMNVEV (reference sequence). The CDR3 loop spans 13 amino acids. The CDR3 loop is CASRILSTDTQYF. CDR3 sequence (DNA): TGTGCCAGCAGGATTCTTAGCACAGATACGCAGTATTTT.

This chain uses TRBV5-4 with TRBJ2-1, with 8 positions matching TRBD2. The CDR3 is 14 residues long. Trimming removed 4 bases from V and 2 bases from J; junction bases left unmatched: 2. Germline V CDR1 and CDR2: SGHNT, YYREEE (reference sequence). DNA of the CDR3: TGTGCCAGCAGCGGGACTAGGACCTACAATGAGCAGTTCTTC. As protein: CASSGTRTYNEQFF. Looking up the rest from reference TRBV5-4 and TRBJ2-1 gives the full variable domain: ETGVTQSPTHLIKTRGQQVTLRCSSQSGHNTVSWYQQALGQGPQFIFQYYREEENGRGNFPPRFSGLQFPNYSSELNVNALELDDSALYLCASSGTRTYNEQFFGPGTRLTVL.

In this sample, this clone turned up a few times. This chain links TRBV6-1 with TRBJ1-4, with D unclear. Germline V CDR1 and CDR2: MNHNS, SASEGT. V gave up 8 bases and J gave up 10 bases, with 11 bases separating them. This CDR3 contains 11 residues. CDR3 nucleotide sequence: TGTGCCAGCTTCGCGTTCGGAAAACTGTTTTTT. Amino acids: CASFAFGKLFF.

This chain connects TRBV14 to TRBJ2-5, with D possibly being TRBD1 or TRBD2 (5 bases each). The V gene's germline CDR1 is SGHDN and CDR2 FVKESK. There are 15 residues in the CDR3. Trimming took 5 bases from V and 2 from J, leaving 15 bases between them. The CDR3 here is CASSDRRQGQETQYF. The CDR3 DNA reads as TGTGCCAGCAGCGATAGGAGGCAGGGACAAGAGACCCAGTACTTC. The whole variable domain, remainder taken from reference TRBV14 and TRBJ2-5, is EAGVTQFPSHSVIEKGQTVTLRCDPISGHDNLYWYRRVMGKEIKFLLHFVKESKQDESGMPNNRFLAERTGGTYSTLKVQPAELEDSGVYFCASSDRRQGQETQYFGPGTRLLVL.

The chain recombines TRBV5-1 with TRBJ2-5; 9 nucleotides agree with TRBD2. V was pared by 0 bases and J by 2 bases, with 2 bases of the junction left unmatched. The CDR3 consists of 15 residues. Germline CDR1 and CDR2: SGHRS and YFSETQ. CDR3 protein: CASSLGLAEQETQYF. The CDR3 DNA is TGCGCCAGCAGCTTGGGACTAGCGGAACAAGAGACCCAGTACTTC.

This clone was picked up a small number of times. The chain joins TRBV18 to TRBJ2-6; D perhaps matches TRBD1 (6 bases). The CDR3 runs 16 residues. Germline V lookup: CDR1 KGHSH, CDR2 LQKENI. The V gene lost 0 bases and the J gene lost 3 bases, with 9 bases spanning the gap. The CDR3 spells CASSPPRGFGANVLTF. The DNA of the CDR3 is TGTGCCAGCTCACCACCCAGGGGATTTGGGGCCAACGTCCTGACTTTC.

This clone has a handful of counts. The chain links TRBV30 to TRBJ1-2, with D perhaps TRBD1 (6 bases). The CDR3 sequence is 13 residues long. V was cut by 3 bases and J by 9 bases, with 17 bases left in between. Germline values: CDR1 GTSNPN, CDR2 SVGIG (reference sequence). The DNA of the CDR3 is TGTGCCTGGAGCGACACTACAGGGAGTCGCTACACCTTC. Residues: CAWSDTTGSRYTF.

The CDR3 DNA follows: TGTGCCAGCAGCCCGGACGCCGCTGCCGAGCAGTACTTC. Amino acids: CASSPDAAAEQYF. The rearrangement uses TRBV6-6 and TRBJ2-7, with D unclear. The CDR3 length is 13 residues. Trimming pared 6 bases from V and 6 bases from J, leaving 15 bases between. The germline V gene has CDR1 MNHNY and CDR2 SVGAGI (reference sequence).

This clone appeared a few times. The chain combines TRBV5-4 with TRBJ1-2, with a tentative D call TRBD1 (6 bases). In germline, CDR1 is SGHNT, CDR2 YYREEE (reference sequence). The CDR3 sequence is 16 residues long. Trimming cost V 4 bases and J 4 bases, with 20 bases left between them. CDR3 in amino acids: CASSQGGRGPSYGYTF. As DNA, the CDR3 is TGTGCCAGCAGCCAAGGAGGGCGGGGGCCCAGCTATGGCTACACCTTC.

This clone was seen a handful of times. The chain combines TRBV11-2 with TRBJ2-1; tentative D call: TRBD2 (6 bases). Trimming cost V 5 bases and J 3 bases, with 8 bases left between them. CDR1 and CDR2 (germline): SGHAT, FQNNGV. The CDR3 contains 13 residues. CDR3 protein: CASSRGNYNEQFF. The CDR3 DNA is TGTGCCAGCAGCCGGGGGAACTACAATGAGCAGTTCTTC.

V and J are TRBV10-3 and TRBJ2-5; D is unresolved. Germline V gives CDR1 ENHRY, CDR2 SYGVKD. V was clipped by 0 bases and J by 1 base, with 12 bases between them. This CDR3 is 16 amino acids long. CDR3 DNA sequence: TGTGCCATCAGTGAGTCTGGATCTTTGGCCCAAGAGACCCAGTACTTC. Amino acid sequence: CAISESGSLAQETQYF.

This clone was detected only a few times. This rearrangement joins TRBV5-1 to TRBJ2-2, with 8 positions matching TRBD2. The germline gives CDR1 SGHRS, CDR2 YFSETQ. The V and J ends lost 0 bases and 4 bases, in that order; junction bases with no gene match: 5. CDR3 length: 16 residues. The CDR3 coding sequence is TGCGCCAGCAGCTTGGTTCTAGCGGGCGGCACCGGGGAGCTGTTTTTT. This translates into CASSLVLAGGTGELFF.